These 18 T cell receptor beta chains originate from one sample sequenced in a study of blood T cell repertoires in COVID-19. TCRdb's copy holds only in-frame clones and misses some; the assay was immunoSEQ multiplex PCR. The table lists roughly 300,000 clones, 75% to 95% of them singletons. Sequenced material: peripheral blood. These receptors were obtained from a woman in her thirties with COVID-19, enrolled during active disease.

Regarding this clone: A much larger clone is a single base away; this may be a read error. J is TRBJ1-1 and V is TRBV28; D is uncertain. CDR1 MDHEN and CDR2 SYDVKM come from the germline V gene. The CDR3 is 12 amino acids. The V end lost 6 bases, the J end lost 0 bases, and 5 bases lay between the germline ends. CDR3: CASSFVNTEAFF. The CDR3 coding sequence is TGTGCCAGCAGCTTCGTGAACACTGAAGCTTTCTTT.

This clone was picked up many times. V is TRBV15 and J is TRBJ2-4; possible D gene TRBD2, 6 bases. The CDR3 spans 17 residues. With 1 base removed from V and 5 bases from J, the gap between germline ends came to 18 bases. Germline CDR1 is LNHNV and CDR2 is YYDKDF (reference sequence). In DNA, the CDR3 is TGTGCCACCAGCAGAGGTGCGGGGCCGCCCAGAGAAAACATTCAGTACTTC. Translated, it gives CATSRGAGPPRENIQYF.

This clone was observed at least ten times. The V call is TRBV29-1, the J call TRBJ2-2, with TRBD1 as a possible D gene (6 bases). The CDR3 loop spans 14 amino acids. The germline gives CDR1 SQVTM, CDR2 ANQGSEA. Trimming cost V 7 bases and J 5 bases, with 17 bases left between them. The CDR3 sequence: CSADEGVGTGELFF. The CDR3 DNA is TGCAGCGCAGACGAGGGGGTCGGTACCGGGGAGCTGTTTTTT.

The chain joins TRBV28 to TRBJ2-3, with 7 bases lining up with TRBD2. Per the germline V gene, CDR1 is MDHEN and CDR2 is SYDVKM. The CDR3 covers 13 residues. J lost 6 bases, V lost 3 bases, and 3 bases had no gene match. DNA for the CDR3: TGTGCCAGCAGTTTGTGGCGGGAGGATACGCAGTATTTT. Translated: CASSLWREDTQYF.

The rearrangement links TRBV9 to TRBJ2-1; D gene ambiguous. Trimming stripped 1 base from V and 7 bases from J, with 15 bases between. Germline V gives CDR1 SGDLS, CDR2 YYNGEE. The CDR3 runs to 15 residues. Here the CDR3 DNA reads TGTGCCAGCAGCGTAAATTCTCGGGTGCAGAATGAGCAGTTCTTC. Encoded protein: CASSVNSRVQNEQFF.

J is TRBJ2-1 and V is TRBV14; 7 nucleotides align to TRBD2. The V and J ends lost 0 bases and 2 bases, in that order; junction bases with no gene match: 16. The length of the CDR3 is 20 residues. CDR1 SGHDN and CDR2 FVKESK come from the germline V gene. CDR3 residues: CASSQDQPSGPLRAYNEQFF. The CDR3 DNA reads as TGTGCCAGCAGCCAAGATCAGCCTAGCGGCCCGCTGCGGGCCTACAATGAGCAGTTCTTC.

DNA of the CDR3: TGTGCCAGCAGCCCCATGGTGGACTTATCCTACAATGAGCAGTTCTTC. Protein sequence: CASSPMVDLSYNEQFF. V usage is TRBV7-3 and J usage is TRBJ2-1; possibly TRBD2 for D (5 bases). Trimming stripped 5 bases from V and 1 base from J, with 15 bases between. The CDR3 covers 16 residues. The germline CDR1 and CDR2 sequences are SGHTA and FQGTGA.

This chain uses TRBV29-1 with TRBJ2-3; D is possibly TRBD2 (6 bases). This CDR3 contains 15 residues. Trimming removed 0 bases from V and 5 bases from J, with 15 bases in between. The V gene's germline CDR1 is SQVTM and CDR2 ANQGSEA. The chain's CDR3 is CSVEDYSGVVDTQYF. Here the CDR3 DNA reads TGCAGCGTTGAAGATTATTCGGGAGTGGTAGATACGCAGTATTTT.

The rearrangement uses TRBV18 and TRBJ1-5; 9 bases align to TRBD1. The CDR3 is made up of 16 amino acids. The germline CDR1 and CDR2 sequences are KGHSH and LQKENI. V lost 2 bases, J lost 0 bases, and 2 bases stayed unmatched. CDR3 in amino acids: CASSPSGQGSNQPQHF. DNA of the CDR3: TGTGCCAGCTCACCATCGGGACAGGGTAGCAATCAGCCCCAGCATTTT.

This clone was observed a single time. V usage is TRBV30 and J usage is TRBJ2-7, with 9 bases lining up with TRBD1. V shed 0 bases, J shed 2 bases, and the junction held 8 bases outside the gene matches. The V gene's germline CDR1 is GTSNPN and CDR2 SVGIG (reference sequence). This CDR3 contains 16 residues. CDR3: CAWSVTGTGSPYEQYF. In DNA, the CDR3 is TGTGCCTGGAGTGTAACCGGGACAGGGTCCCCCTACGAGCAGTACTTC.

This chain uses TRBV19 with TRBJ1-5; 9 nucleotides align to TRBD1. The CDR3 covers 15 residues. Germline lookup yields CDR1 LNHDA and CDR2 SQIVND (reference sequence). V was clipped by 7 bases and J by 6 bases; unmatched bases: 10. The CDR3 DNA reads TGTGCCAGTATTGGACAGGGGATACGGAGTCAGCCCCAGCATTTT. This gives the protein CASIGQGIRSQPQHF.

This chain links TRBV7-3 with TRBJ1-1, with D tentatively TRBD1 (6 bases). Germline values: CDR1 SGHTA, CDR2 FQGTGA. The germline V and J ends were trimmed by 5 bases and 5 bases, with 15 bases remaining between them. The CDR3 sequence is 14 residues long. In DNA, the CDR3 is TGTGCCAGCAGCATTACAGGGAAGCGGACTGAAGCTTTCTTT. Encoded protein: CASSITGKRTEAFF.

This chain links TRBV3-1 (or the pseudogene TRBV3-2) with TRBJ2-2, with D possibly matching TRBD2 (5 bases). Per the germline V gene, CDR1 is LGHDT and CDR2 is YNNKEL (reference sequence). V gave up 0 bases and J gave up 3 bases, with 11 bases separating them. The CDR3 runs to 16 residues. The CDR3 sequence is CASSQDRRADTGELFF. The CDR3, as DNA: TGTGCCAGCAGCCAAGATCGGCGGGCCGACACCGGGGAGCTGTTTTTT.

V gene TRBV25-1 combines with J gene TRBJ1-4; 9 nucleotides agree with TRBD1. V shed 7 bases and J 8 bases; nucleotides not matched to a gene: 5. The CDR3 is 13 residues long. CDR1 and CDR2 (germline): MGHDK, SYGVNS. The CDR3 bases are TGTGCCAGCACGGGACAGGGAAGGGAAAAACTGTTTTTT. Translation gives CASTGQGREKLFF. The full variable domain, rest sourced from reference TRBV25-1 and TRBJ1-4, is EADIYQTPRYLVIGTGKKITLECSQTMGHDKMYWYQQDPGMELHLIHYSYGVNSTEKGDLSSESTVSRIRTEHFPLTLESARPSHTSQYLCASTGQGREKLFFGSGTQLSVL.

The chain has TRBV19 and TRBJ1-2, with D unresolved. The V and J ends lost 6 bases and 7 bases respectively, with 21 bases between them. CDR1 and CDR2 (germline): LNHDA, SQIVND (reference sequence). The CDR3 extends over 15 amino acids. CDR3 bases: TGTGCCAGTAGCCCCCTCGCGGTGGAACTTCTTGGCTACACCTTC. Residues: CASSPLAVELLGYTF.

A remark on this clone: Given a much more abundant clone one base away, this may be a read error. The sample has other DNA sequences that encode this CDR3 too. J is TRBJ1-1 and V is TRBV7-3; D remains ambiguous. V was clipped by 1 base and J by 0 bases, with 3 bases between them. The germline V gene has CDR1 SGHTA and CDR2 FQGTGA. The CDR3 covers 13 residues. The CDR3, as DNA: TGTGCCAGCAGCTTAAGCGTGAACACTGAAGCTTTCTTT. This sequence encodes CASSLSVNTEAFF.

The rearrangement uses TRBV3-1 (or the pseudogene TRBV3-2) and TRBJ1-5; possibly TRBD1 for D (5 bases). V was shortened by 4 bases and J by 9 bases, with 22 bases between the two germline ends. Germline V lookup: CDR1 LGHDT, CDR2 YNNKEL (reference sequence). The CDR3 runs to 16 residues. The CDR3 bases are TGTGCCAGCAGCCCCGACCCTATGGGGCGCGGTTCGCCCCAGCATTTT. Translation: CASSPDPMGRGSPQHF.

The chain is built from TRBV24-1 and TRBJ2-3; 14 bases agree with TRBD2. The germline CDR1 and CDR2 sequences are KGHDR and SFDVKD. V lost 3 bases to trimming and J lost 8 bases; unmatched junction nucleotides: 6. This CDR3 is built from 16 residues. The CDR3 region has the DNA TGTGCCACCAGTGATCCGACTAGCGGGAGGGCCTCTACGCAGTATTTT. Translation gives CATSDPTSGRASTQYF.